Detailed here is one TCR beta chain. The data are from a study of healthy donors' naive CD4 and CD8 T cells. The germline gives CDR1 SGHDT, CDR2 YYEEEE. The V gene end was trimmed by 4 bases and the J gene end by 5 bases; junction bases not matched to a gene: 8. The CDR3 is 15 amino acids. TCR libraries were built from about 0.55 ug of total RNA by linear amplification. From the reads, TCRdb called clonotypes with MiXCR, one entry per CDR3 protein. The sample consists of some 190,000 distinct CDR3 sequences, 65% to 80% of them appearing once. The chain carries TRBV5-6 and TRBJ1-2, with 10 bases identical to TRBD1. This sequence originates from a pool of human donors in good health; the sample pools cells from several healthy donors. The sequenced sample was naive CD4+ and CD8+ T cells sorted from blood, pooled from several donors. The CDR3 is CASSAGRDRGYGYTF. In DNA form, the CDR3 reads TGTGCCAGCAGCGCGGGACGGGACAGGGGATATGGCTACACCTTC.